This TCR beta chain was profiled in a study of cytomegalovirus exposure and HLA in healthy donors. Whole-study results and caveats: TCR beta V segments were, for the most part, productive about 87% or about 30% of the time in an earlier analysis.

PCR used 60 Vbeta primers and 13 Jbeta primers. Only in-frame clones appear in the TCRdb table, and some are missing; sequencing was by immunoSEQ multiplex PCR. The sample holds 85,000 to 120,000 clones, about 70% seen once. Concerning this clone itself: What it binds is unknown.

V lost 0 bases and J lost 3, with 13 bases in between. Germline V CDR1 and CDR2: SGDLS, YYNGEE. The CDR3 is 15 residues long. This TCR derives from a woman aged 45 to 65 in good health and CMV-seropositive. Sequencing was performed on PBMCs. The J gene is TRBJ2-7, the V gene TRBV9, with TRBD1 as a possible D gene (6 bases). CDR3 loop: CASSVAGQSFYEQYF. In DNA form, the CDR3 reads TGTGCCAGCAGCGTAGCGGGACAAAGCTTCTACGAGCAGTACTTC.